The sample holds one count of the clone carrying this T cell receptor beta chain. The method was immunoSEQ multiplex PCR; TCRdb's version includes in-frame clones alone and lacks a portion of them. The sample shows roughly 180,000 clones, 85% to 90% of them seen only once. The record originates from a study of blood T cell repertoires in COVID-19. Study as a whole: Material from acute and convalescent COVID-19 was sourced from the United States, Italy and Spain.

The CDR3 spans 14 residues. V was clipped by 0 bases and J by 8 bases, with 14 bases between them. Germline assignment: CDR1 SGHRS and CDR2 YFSETQ. The sequence derives from an older woman with acute or convalescent COVID-19. Sequencing was carried out using peripheral blood. V and J are TRBV5-1 and TRBJ1-2; no definite D call. CDR3: CASSLEAFLEGYTF. The CDR3 DNA sequence: TGCGCCAGCAGCTTGGAAGCCTTCCTCGAGGGCTACACCTTC.